This T cell receptor (beta chain) derives from a study of blood T cells in healthy people across ages. Whole-study findings and limits: PBMCs left unsorted prevented a conclusive naive versus antigen-experienced comparison.

V was shortened by 6 bases and J by 1 base, with 21 bases between the two germline ends. CDR1 and CDR2 (germline): MNHNY, SVGAGI (reference sequence). The CDR3 covers 17 residues. Alongside a J-beta primer mix, a sample-barcoded 5' primer served in a second PCR lasting about 7 to 11 cycles. From each sample, at least 3 million paired-end reads containing CDR3 were obtained. TCRdb re-derived calls from the 5' RACE reads in MiXCR, one entry per CDR3 protein. The sample contains fewer than 950,000 distinct CDR3 sequences, roughly 35% of which appear only once. This clonotype was seen only a few times. The antigen is not known. Isolation yielded PBMCs, at least 7 million per sample, in every case.

The chain combines TRBV6-6 with TRBJ1-1, with TRBD1 as a possible D gene (6 bases). The sequenced sample was blood. This receptor was obtained from a man between 18 and 35 years old in good health. The DNA for the CDR3 is TGTGCCAGCAGACCAACTCTCGGGGGCAGAGGGAACACTGAAGCTTTCTTT. This gives the protein CASRPTLGGRGNTEAFF.